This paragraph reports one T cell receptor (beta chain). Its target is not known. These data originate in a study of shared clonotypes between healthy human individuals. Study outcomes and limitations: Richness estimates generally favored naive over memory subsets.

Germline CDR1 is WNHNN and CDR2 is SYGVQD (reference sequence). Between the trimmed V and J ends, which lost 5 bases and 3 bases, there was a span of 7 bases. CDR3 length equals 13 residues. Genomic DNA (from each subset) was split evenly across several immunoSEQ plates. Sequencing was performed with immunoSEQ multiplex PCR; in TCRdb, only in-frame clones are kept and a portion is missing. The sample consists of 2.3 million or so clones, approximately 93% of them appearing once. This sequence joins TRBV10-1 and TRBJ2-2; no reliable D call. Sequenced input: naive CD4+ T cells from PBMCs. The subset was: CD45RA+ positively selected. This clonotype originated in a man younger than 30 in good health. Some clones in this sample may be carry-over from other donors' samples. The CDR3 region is CASSNPYTGELFF. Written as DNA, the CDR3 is TGCGCCAGCAGTAATCCTTACACCGGGGAGCTGTTTTTT.